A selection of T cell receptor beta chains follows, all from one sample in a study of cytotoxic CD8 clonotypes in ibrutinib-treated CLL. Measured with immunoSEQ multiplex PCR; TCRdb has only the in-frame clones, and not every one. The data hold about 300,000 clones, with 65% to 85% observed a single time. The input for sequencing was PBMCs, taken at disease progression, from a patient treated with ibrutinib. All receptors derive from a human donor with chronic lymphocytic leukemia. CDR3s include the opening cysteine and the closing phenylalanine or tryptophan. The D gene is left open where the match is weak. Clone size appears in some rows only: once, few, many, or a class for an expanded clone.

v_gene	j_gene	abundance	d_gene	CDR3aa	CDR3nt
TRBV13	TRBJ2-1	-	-	CASSTGLDEQFF	TGTGCCAGCAGCACAGGACTGGATGAGCAGTTCTTC
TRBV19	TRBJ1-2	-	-	CASSPGHAYGYTF	TGTGCCAGTAGTCCAGGACATGCCTATGGCTACACCTTC
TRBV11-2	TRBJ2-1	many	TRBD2	CASSVSGRAYNEQFF	TGTGCCAGCAGCGTAAGCGGGAGAGCCTACAATGAGCAGTTCTTC
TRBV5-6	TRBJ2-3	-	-	CASSLSLADTQYF	TGTGCCAGCAGCTTGTCCTTGGCAGATACGCAGTATTTT
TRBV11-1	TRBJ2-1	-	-	CASSRLKGPRDEQFF	TGTGCCAGCAGCCGCTTGAAAGGCCCTAGGGATGAGCAGTTCTTC
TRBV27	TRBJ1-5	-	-	CASSPGLYSNQPQHF	TGTGCCAGCAGTCCCGGACTCTATAGCAATCAGCCCCAGCATTTT
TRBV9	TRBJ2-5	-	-	CASSVRNRDNPETQYF	TGTGCCAGCAGCGTAAGGAACCGGGACAACCCAGAGACCCAGTACTTC
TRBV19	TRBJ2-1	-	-	CASSMYPYNEQFF	TGTGCCAGTAGTATGTATCCCTACAATGAGCAGTTCTTC
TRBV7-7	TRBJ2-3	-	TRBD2	CASSSAGGSIHHTDTQYF	TGTGCCAGCAGCTCAGCGGGAGGTTCGATCCATCACACAGATACGCAGTATTTT
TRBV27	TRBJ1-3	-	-	CASSSLTASGNTIYF	TGTGCCAGCAGTTCCTTAACGGCTTCTGGAAACACCATATATTTT
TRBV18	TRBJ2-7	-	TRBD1	CASSVGQGNEQYF	TGTGCCAGCTCAGTAGGACAGGGTAACGAGCAGTACTTC
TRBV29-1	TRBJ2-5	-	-	CSVAWTTSRTQYF	TGCAGCGTTGCATGGACCACAAGTCGGACCCAGTACTTC
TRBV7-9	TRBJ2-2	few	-	CASSENTGELFF	TGTGCCAGCAGCGAGAACACCGGGGAGCTGTTTTTT
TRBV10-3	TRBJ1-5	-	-	CAIRENRHSNQPQHF	TGTGCCATCAGGGAAAACAGACATAGCAATCAGCCCCAGCATTTT
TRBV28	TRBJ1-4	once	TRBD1	CASRFTGASNEKLFF	TGTGCCAGCAGATTCACAGGGGCCTCTAATGAAAAACTGTTTTTT
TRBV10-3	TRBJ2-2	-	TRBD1	CAISWTGVDSGELFF	TGTGCCATCAGTTGGACAGGGGTGGATTCCGGGGAGCTGTTTTTT
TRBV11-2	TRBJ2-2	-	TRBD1	CASRSKGGHTGELFF	TGTGCCAGCAGATCAAAAGGGGGCCACACCGGGGAGCTGTTTTTT
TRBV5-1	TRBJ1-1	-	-	CASSESGTTEAFF	TGCGCCAGCAGCGAGTCCGGGACGACTGAAGCTTTCTTT
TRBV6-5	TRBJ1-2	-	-	CASSYSGRELLGYTF	TGTGCCAGCAGTTACTCGGGTAGGGAACTGTTGGGCTACACCTTC
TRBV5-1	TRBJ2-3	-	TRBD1	CASSFRDSNTDTQYF	TGCGCCAGCAGCTTCCGGGACAGCAACACAGATACGCAGTATTTT
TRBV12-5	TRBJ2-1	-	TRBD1	CASGDRGVGQFF	TGTGCTAGTGGAGACAGGGGGGTTGGGCAGTTCTTC
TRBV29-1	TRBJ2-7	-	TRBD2	CSVELAWGGEQYF	TGCAGCGTTGAACTAGCCTGGGGGGGCGAGCAGTACTTC
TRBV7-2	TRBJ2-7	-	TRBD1	CASSPGQGVREQYF	TGTGCCAGCAGCCCCGGACAGGGAGTGCGAGAGCAGTACTTC
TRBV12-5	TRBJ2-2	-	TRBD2	CASTPSGSTGELFF	TGTGCTAGTACACCTAGCGGGAGCACCGGGGAGCTGTTTTTT
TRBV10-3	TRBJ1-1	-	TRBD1	CAITGTANTEAFF	TGTGCCATCACTGGGACAGCGAACACTGAAGCTTTCTTT
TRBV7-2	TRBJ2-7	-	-	CASSLANRVYEQYF	TGTGCCAGCAGCTTAGCGAACCGCGTCTACGAGCAGTACTTC
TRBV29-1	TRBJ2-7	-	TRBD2	CSFQRGGNEQYF	TGCAGCTTCCAGCGGGGGGGAAATGAGCAGTACTTC